Listed below are T cell receptor beta chains from one sample, sequenced in a study of a mutant IDH1 vaccine in newly diagnosed glioma. No antigen has been assigned to these receptors. Clones were read by immunoSEQ multiplex PCR, and TCRdb kept only the in-frame ones, dropping some. This sample has fewer than 85,000 clones; roughly four fifths occur once, and the top ten carry roughly 5.2%. The starting material was PBMCs, obtained from a glioma patient whose treatment included an IDH1 peptide vaccine. All receptors derive from a man in his forties or fifties with glioma. Both conserved end residues are part of each CDR3.

V	J	CDR3
TRBV7-2	TRBJ2-4	CASSLVPSGLAKNIQYF
TRBV6-5	TRBJ2-7	CASSSAGPIEQYF
TRBV19	TRBJ1-4	CASSIRDYNEKLFF
TRBV9	TRBJ2-7	CASSRGRLAGGSYEQYF
TRBV27	TRBJ1-6	CASSLSRQGLDSPLHF
TRBV10-3	TRBJ2-5	CATRVARDTLQETQYF
TRBV4-3	TRBJ1-2	CASSQYDRGPGYTF
TRBV18	TRBJ2-1	CASSPVLGQGAVEQFF
TRBV6-5	TRBJ2-3	CASSFMLAGEADTQYF
TRBV28	TRBJ2-2	CASPGQWSTGELFF
TRBV27	TRBJ2-6	CASSLSTDGANVLTF
TRBV19	TRBJ2-2	CASSISGPRGGELFF
TRBV5-6	TRBJ2-5	CASSSSQETQYF
TRBV7-2	TRBJ1-4	CASSRPAGNEKLFF
TRBV29-1	TRBJ2-5	CSVGVAGRPETQYF
TRBV4-3	TRBJ1-4	CASSQVPEFTEKLFF
TRBV7-2	TRBJ2-3	CASSPVAGGADTQYF
TRBV11-1	TRBJ2-5	CASSANRGQRGETQYF
TRBV5-4	TRBJ1-1	CASSLTWDTEAFF
TRBV6-6	TRBJ2-7	CASSPRQAISLYF
TRBV10-1	TRBJ2-7	CASSVKQGADSHEQYF
TRBV5-1	TRBJ2-5	CASLRGSGAGETQYF
TRBV27	TRBJ2-3	CASSWAGTSGYTQYF
TRBV30	TRBJ2-1	CAWNWGGSYNEQFF
TRBV10-3	TRBJ1-1	CAISEPKSTGDTEAFF
TRBV7-3	TRBJ1-1	CASRWTPNTEAFF
TRBV10-1	TRBJ2-2	CASSESGTPNTGELFF
TRBV7-9	TRBJ2-3	CASSLLGGHTDTQYF
TRBV9	TRBJ2-7	CASSVGIGGANEQYF
TRBV12-5	TRBJ2-5	CASVEGSQETQYF
TRBV9	TRBJ2-7	CASSPRLAGVYEQYF
TRBV5-1	TRBJ2-1	CASSFGGADNEQFF
TRBV6-5	TRBJ2-1	CASSYSRTANEQFF
TRBV19	TRBJ2-2	CASTRTGVNTGELFF
TRBV5-4	TRBJ1-1	CASSPRDSHTEAFF
TRBV7-6	TRBJ2-5	CASSRGTDKETQYF
TRBV7-2	TRBJ2-1	CASSPSGRGNEQFF
TRBV6-1	TRBJ2-7	CASSTDRGKYEQYF
TRBV2	TRBJ2-4	CASRLGPPQGIQYF
TRBV5-5	TRBJ1-4	CASSDGPFGEKLFF
TRBV2	TRBJ1-2	CASSEGGGTGYTF